This entry describes one T cell receptor (beta chain). Its antigen specificity is not known. No much larger clone is present one base from it, and per-base qualities are unavailable. Genomic DNA was isolated from the sorted cells so that the TCRbeta CDR3 region could be sequenced. The immunoSEQ Assay was used to sequence the TCRbeta CDR3 regions. TCRdb holds this immuneACCESS table with in-frame rearrangements only. Some clones are missing; in checked studies, unresolved V genes explain under half, and the rest has no known cause. Within this sample are about 64,000 clones, with 80% of them counted one time only. The leading ten clones occupy about 1.2% of the sample. The trial excluded patients who had a history of autoimmune disease or were on systemic immunosuppression. Peripheral blood for TCR sequencing was collected from all dose cohorts at baseline, on cycle 4 day 1, and on cycle 7 day 1. Samples came from an open-label, multicenter, first-in-human phase I dose-escalation trial of ivuxolimab. The trial enrolled adults with locally advanced or metastatic head and neck squamous cell, hepatocellular, melanoma or renal cell carcinoma. Before TCR sequencing, CD4+ and CD8+ T cells were separately sorted from peripheral blood.

The data belong to a study of OX40 agonist ivuxolimab in advanced cancers. Study-level background: Ivuxolimab, which targeted the costimulatory receptor OX40 (CD134), was an agonistic, fully human IgG2 monoclonal antibody. Intravenous ivuxolimab was administered to patients every 2 weeks at six dose levels: 0.01, 0.1, 0.3, 1.5, 3 and 10 mg/kg. Partial responses were achieved by three dose-escalation patients, of whom one had hepatocellular carcinoma and two had cutaneous melanoma. A male proportion of around 83% and a mean age of approximately 62 years, ranging from roughly 23 to 80, were recorded for the dose-escalation cohort. The monotherapy dose-escalation portion (N of about 50 patients) of the phase I ivuxolimab trial is reported in the paper. Of the roughly 52 patients in dose escalation, about 19 had hepatocellular carcinoma, roughly 15 had melanoma, 9 had renal cell carcinoma and 9 had head and neck cancer. Prior anti-PD-1, anti-PD-L1 or anti-CTLA-4 therapy was permitted, and roughly two fifths of dose-escalation patients had received checkpoint inhibitors. The purpose of peripheral TCRbeta sequencing was to test whether ivuxolimab changed TCR sequence diversity and led to clonal T-cell expansion.

Results the study describes overall, beyond this receptor: In partial responders in the 0.1-3.0 mg/kg groups, normalized peripheral clonal expansion was found to be among the lowest, especially among CD8+ T cells. Low levels of normalized T-cell clonal expansion were also seen in some nonresponding patients. Which antigens the clonally expanded peripheral T cells were specific for was not determined. At doses of 0.1 to 3.0 mg/kg, clonal expansion of both CD4+ and CD8+ blood T cells was observed from baseline to week 6. After ivuxolimab, more expanded clones were found on average in CD8+ T cells than in CD4+ T cells.

Per the germline V gene, SGHTA is the CDR1 and FQGTGA is the CDR2. Here V drops 6 bases and J drops 1 base, and the junction holds 1 base not matched to any gene. Including the terminal cysteine and phenylalanine, the CDR3 comprises 13 residues. Only the CDR3 portion is preserved as DNA: 39 bases, with reading frame beginning at the first base. The sequence came from an adult with an advanced solid tumor such as melanoma, head and neck, liver or kidney cancer. Sequenced here: CD4+ or CD8+ T cells sorted from blood, sampled in a trial of the OX40 agonist ivuxolimab. The sequence links TRBV7-3 to TRBJ1-1; TRBD1 fits 8 bases in the junction. The DNA sequence is given as TGTGCCAGCAGTGGACAGGGGAACACTGAAGCTTTCTTT. Its coded protein is CASSGQGNTEAFF.